This record covers a single T cell receptor beta chain. The data derive from a study of cytomegalovirus exposure and HLA in healthy donors. PCR was performed using 60 Vbeta and 13 Jbeta primers. Some clones are missing from TCRdb's copy, which holds only in-frame ones; the method was immunoSEQ multiplex PCR. This table holds about 130,000 clones, roughly 88% found once. Trimming stripped 4 bases from V and 4 bases from J, with 11 bases between. Germline V lookup: CDR1 SNHLY, CDR2 FYNNEI. The CDR3 consists of 13 residues. This TCR was sampled from a young woman in good health and CMV-seropositive. Sequencing was carried out using PBMCs. The V call is TRBV2, the J call TRBJ2-7; tentatively, D is TRBD1 (6 bases). CDR3 nucleotide sequence: TGTGCCAGCAGTGGCACACAGGGTTACGAGCAGTACTTC. Translation gives CASSGTQGYEQYF.